Reported below is one T cell receptor (beta chain). Its antigen remains unidentified. These data belong to a study of cytomegalovirus exposure and HLA in healthy donors. Germline V gene data show CDR1 as SGHRS and CDR2 as YFSETQ. The V and J ends lost 4 bases and 0 bases, in that order; junction bases with no gene match: 7. The CDR3 runs 17 residues. This PCR relied on a set of 60 Vbeta primers and 13 Jbeta primers. Repertoires were generated with immunoSEQ multiplex PCR, while TCRdb's copy carries only in-frame clones and drops some. The data hold about 190,000 clones, with 87% observed a single time. Overall study results and limits: Compared with the approximately 680-donor mean, an Asian-associated ancestry cluster reportedly had fewer N-insertions, according to a later analysis.

Sequencing used PBMCs. This TCR was recovered from a young man in good health and CMV-seronegative. This chain joins TRBV5-1 and TRBJ2-1, with 10 bases lining up with TRBD2. For the CDR3, the DNA is TGCGCCAGCAGCCTAGGACTAGCGGCGAGCTCCTACAATGAGCAGTTCTTC. Translation: CASSLGLAASSYNEQFF.